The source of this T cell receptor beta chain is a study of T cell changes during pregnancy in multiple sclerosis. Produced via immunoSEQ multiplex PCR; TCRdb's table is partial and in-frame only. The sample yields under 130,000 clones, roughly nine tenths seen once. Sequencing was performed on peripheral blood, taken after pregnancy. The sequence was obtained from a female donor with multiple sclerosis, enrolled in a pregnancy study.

CDR3 nucleotides: TGTGCCAGCAGCGTAGAAACAGGGCAGGGGGAAAAACTGTTTTTT. Its translation: CASSVETGQGEKLFF. This rearrangement joins TRBV9 to TRBJ1-4, with D possibly TRBD1 on 6 matching bases. The CDR3 contains 15 residues. The V gene lost 0 bases and the J gene lost 8 bases, with 14 bases spanning the gap. Germline V gene lookup returns CDR1 SGDLS and CDR2 YYNGEE.